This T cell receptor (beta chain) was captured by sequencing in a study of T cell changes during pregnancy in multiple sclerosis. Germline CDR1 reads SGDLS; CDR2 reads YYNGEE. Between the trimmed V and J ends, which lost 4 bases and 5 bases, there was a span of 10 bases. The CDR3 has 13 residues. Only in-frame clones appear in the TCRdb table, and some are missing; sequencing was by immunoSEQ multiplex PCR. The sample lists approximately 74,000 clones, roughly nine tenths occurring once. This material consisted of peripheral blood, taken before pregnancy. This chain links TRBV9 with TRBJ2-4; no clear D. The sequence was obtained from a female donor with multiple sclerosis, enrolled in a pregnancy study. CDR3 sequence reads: CASSSPPENIQYF. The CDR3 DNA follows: TGTGCCAGCAGCTCCCCCCCAGAAAACATTCAGTACTTC.